This record covers a single T cell receptor (beta chain). Antigen unknown. The sample comes from a study of cytomegalovirus exposure and HLA in healthy donors. The study, taken as a whole, reports: DRB1 showed the most TCR associations and HLA-C the fewest in a later analysis, as rates varied by HLA locus.

The V and J ends lost 0 bases and 7 bases, in that order; junction bases with no gene match: 10. This CDR3 spans 17 amino acids. Germline CDR1 SNHLY, CDR2 FYNNEI. PCR amplification relied on 60 Vbeta primers (plus 13 Jbeta primers). The data were produced by immunoSEQ multiplex PCR, yet TCRdb's version contains in-frame clones alone and is incomplete. The repertoire holds roughly 120,000 clones, around 77% seen once, with approximately 5% in the top ten. The sample consisted of PBMCs. The chain employs TRBV2 and TRBJ1-5; 9 bases are a match to TRBD1. The clonotype was recovered from a man in his thirties or forties in good health and CMV-seronegative. The CDR3 region has the DNA TGTGCCAGCAGTGAAGCGGGGCCGGGACAGGGTATCCAGCCCCAGCATTTT. It specifies CASSEAGPGQGIQPQHF. The whole variable domain, filled in from reference TRBV2 and TRBJ1-5, reads EPEVTQTPSHQVTQMGQEVILRCVPISNHLYFYWYRQILGQKVEFLVSFYNNEISEKSEIFDDQFSVERPDGSNFTLKIRSTKLEDSAMYFCASSEAGPGQGIQPQHFGDGTRLSIL.